This TCR beta chain originates from a study of CD8 T cells in ankylosing spondylitis. 5'-RACE, quantitative and with molecular barcodes, yielded the TCR beta libraries. TCRdb analysed the 5' RACE reads with MiXCR anew, one entry per CDR3 protein. The sample yields approximately 200,000 distinct CDR3 sequences, roughly 13% seen once. Study-level results: A motif of eight or nine highly homologous TCR beta variants was seen as apparently characteristic of ankylosing spondylitis blood. As reported, disease-linked clones showed significant enrichment in matched ankylosing spondylitis synovial fluid. Reports of some motif variants in reactive arthritis synovial fluid and blood predate this one.

This clonotype was detected ten times or more. Its antigen is not known. V shed 5 bases and J shed 2 bases, with 10 bases lying between them. The germline V gene encodes CDR1 GTSNPN and CDR2 SVGIG (reference sequence). The CDR3 totals 13 residues. The sequencing sample was made of blood, either unsorted or a sorted T cell fraction (not recorded which). The chain recombines TRBV30 with TRBJ2-1; tentatively, D is TRBD2 (5 bases). The TCR sequence derives from a female donor with ankylosing spondylitis or in good health (not recorded which). The CDR3, as DNA: TGTGCCTGGGCATGGGGAGCCTACAATGAGCAGTTCTTC. As protein: CAWAWGAYNEQFF. The entire variable domain, with the rest obtained from reference TRBV30 and TRBJ2-1, is as follows: SQTIHQWPATLVQPVGSPLSLECTVEGTSNPNLYWYRQAAGRGLQLLFYSVGIGQISSEVPQNLSASRPQDRQFILSSKKLLLSDSGFYLCAWAWGAYNEQFFGPGTRLTVL.